This is a list of T cell receptor beta chains from one sample in a study of early T cells in non-severe SARS-CoV-2 infection. From the 5' RACE reads, TCRdb called clonotypes with MiXCR, one entry per CDR3 protein. The sample shows tens of thousands of distinct CDR3 sequences, 12% of them seen only once. Source material: whole blood. The receptor source for this set is an adult who was a healthcare worker with PCR-confirmed SARS-CoV-2 infection or an uninfected control (not recorded which). CDR3s include the opening cysteine and the closing phenylalanine or tryptophan. The D gene is left open where the match is weak. A row's size may be missing; if present it is once, few, many or a size class.

j_gene	v_gene	d_gene	abundance	CDR3nt	CDR3aa
TRBJ2-6	TRBV9	-	few	TGTGCCAGCAGCACGCACTACGTTGGGGGACCCGGGGCCAACGTCCTGACTTTC	CASSTHYVGGPGANVLTF
TRBJ1-2	TRBV5-6	-	-	TGTGCCAGCAGAAGGACAGTCCGTTTCTATGGCTACACCTTC	CASRRTVRFYGYTF
TRBJ2-3	TRBV12-3/TRBV12-4	TRBD1	many	TGTGCCAGCAGTACACGGACAGGCGGGCCAGATACGCAGTATTTT	CASSTRTGGPDTQYF
TRBJ1-1	TRBV7-8	-	many	TGTGCCAGCAGCTTGACAGGCCTGAACACTGAAGCTTTCTTT	CASSLTGLNTEAFF
TRBJ1-2	TRBV18	TRBD1	-	TGTGCCAGCTCACCCCCCATAGGACAGGGATACTATGGCTACACCTTC	CASSPPIGQGYYGYTF
TRBJ2-3	TRBV3-1	-	many	TGTGCCAGCAGTTCATGGGACTCCAACACAGATACGCAGTATTTT	CASSSWDSNTDTQYF
TRBJ2-7	TRBV7-6	-	many	TGTGCCAGCAACCCCGGGGGAAGTCTCTACGAGCAGTACTTC	CASNPGGSLYEQYF
TRBJ1-1	TRBV12-3/TRBV12-4	-	many	TGTGCCAGCAGTTTAATGGTGGGCACTGAAGCTTTCTTT	CASSLMVGTEAFF
TRBJ1-2	TRBV6-5	-	many	TGTGCCAGCAGTGCACAGAACTATGGCTACACCTTC	CASSAQNYGYTF
TRBJ2-1	TRBV2	-	many	TGTGCCAGCAGAGGGGGGCTCAATGAGCAGTTCTTC	CASRGGLNEQFF
TRBJ1-1	TRBV5-1	-	few	TGCGCCAGCCGGACGGATAGTGTGTACACTGAAGCTTTCTTT	CASRTDSVYTEAFF